The 5 T cell receptor beta chains in this list originate from one sample, sequenced in a study of sequential checkpoint blockade in melanoma. The sample's treatment: randomized to nivolumab then ipilimumab (arm A) or the reverse (arm B). The method was immunoSEQ multiplex PCR; TCRdb's version includes in-frame clones alone and lacks a portion of them. Of approximately 2,900 clones detected, about 20% appear once; the ten largest clones hold about 29%. The material was tumor tissue (inferred from file names), obtained from a patient given nivolumab and ipilimumab in sequence. Receptors originate from a human donor with melanoma.

This chain uses TRBV28 with TRBJ1-3; D remains ambiguous. CDR3 length equals 13 residues. V shed 9 bases and J shed 4 bases, with 13 bases lying between them. Looked up from germline, CDR1 is MDHEN and CDR2 is SYDVKM. As DNA, the CDR3 is TGTGCCAGTATAGACGGTGGGGGAAACACCATATATTTT. Its protein is CASIDGGGNTIYF.

The chain has TRBV14 and TRBJ1-3; a weak D match, TRBD1 (6 bases). V was cut by 4 bases and J by 7 bases, with 17 bases left in between. CDR1 is SGHDN and CDR2 is FVKESK in the germline V gene. The CDR3 runs to 15 residues. The CDR3 here is CASSRLGFQGNTIYF. In nucleotides, the CDR3 is TGTGCCAGCAGCCGATTAGGGTTCCAGGGGAACACCATATATTTT.

The rearrangement uses TRBV12-5 and TRBJ1-2, with a tentative D call TRBD1 (5 bases). The CDR3 spans 12 residues. Germline V gene sequence: CDR1 LGHNT, CDR2 FRNRAP. CDR3 sequence (DNA): TGTGCCAGCAAGGGACCTGACTTTGGCTACACCTTC. Its protein product is CASKGPDFGYTF.

The rearrangement joins TRBV15 to TRBJ2-6; 8 bases are a match to TRBD1. Germline-derived CDR1 and CDR2 are LNHNV and YYDKDF (reference sequence). V lost 3 bases to trimming and J lost 2 bases; unmatched junction nucleotides: 6. CDR3 length equals 17 residues. CDR3: CATSRKKQGAGANVLTF. DNA for the CDR3: TGTGCCACCAGCAGGAAAAAACAGGGGGCTGGGGCCAACGTCCTGACTTTC.

The J gene is TRBJ1-5, the V gene TRBV11-3, with D perhaps TRBD1 (6 bases). Germline CDR1 SGHNT, CDR2 YENEEA. V lost 5 bases and J lost 1, with 15 bases in between. The CDR3 has 16 residues. The CDR3 DNA sequence: TGTGCCAGCAGCGCGATAGGGGGTTCCAGCAATCAGCCCCAGCATTTT. Translated, it gives CASSAIGGSSNQPQHF.